The T cell receptor beta chain under discussion was sequenced for a study of graft-versus-host responses after intestinal transplantation. Study-level points and caveats: Circulating GvH clone levels at their peak were associated with HvG declines (early post-transplant).

Concerning this clone itself: The antigen remains undetermined.

The data were produced by immunoSEQ multiplex PCR, yet TCRdb's version contains in-frame clones alone and is incomplete. The data contain tens of thousands of clones, approximately 92% of them singletons. The material was bone marrow, obtained around 720 days after intestinal transplantation. This receptor was obtained from a human patient who received an intestinal transplant, so some T cells may come from the graft donor.

For the CDR3, the DNA is TGTGCCAGCAGCTTAGTGTCGCCACAGCCGCTTACTTACTACTCTGGAAACACCATATATTTT. It yields the protein CASSLVSPQPLTYYSGNTIYF. This sequence joins TRBV7-6 and TRBJ1-3; D unclear. V lost 1 base and J lost 0, with 25 bases in between. The CDR3 runs to 21 residues. Germline loops: CDR1 SGHVS, CDR2 FNYEAQ.